The rows below give T cell receptor beta chains drawn from one sample of a study of shared clonotypes between healthy human individuals. Data came from immunoSEQ multiplex PCR; TCRdb stores just in-frame clones and leaves some out. The sample carries roughly 2.5 million clones, just over 90% recorded once. Sequences were obtained from naive CD4+ T cells sorted from blood. These TCRs come from a man younger than 35 in good health. The CDR3 runs from the conserved cysteine through the conserved F or W. D genes are given only for firm matches. The size entry is marked missing in some rows and otherwise reads once, few, many or a size class.

V gene: TRBV6-6
J gene: TRBJ2-7
D gene: TRBD2
clone size: .
CDR3 protein: CASRKGTSAAYEQYF
CDR3 DNA: TGTGCCAGCAGAAAAGGGACTAGCGCTGCCTACGAGCAGTACTTC

V gene: TRBV2
J gene: TRBJ2-1
D gene: TRBD2
clone size: .
CDR3 protein: CASSEFASGARWGQFF
CDR3 DNA: TGTGCCAGCAGTGAATTTGCTAGCGGGGCCCGATGGGGGCAGTTCTTC

V gene: TRBV18
J gene: TRBJ1-6
D gene: TRBD1
clone size: .
CDR3 protein: CASSPLSGGKDSPLHF
CDR3 DNA: TGTGCCAGCTCACCCCTTTCAGGGGGCAAGGATTCACCCCTCCACTTT

V gene: TRBV6-1
J gene: TRBJ1-3
D gene: .
clone size: .
CDR3 protein: CAPAELSGNTIYF
CDR3 DNA: TGTGCCCCCGCAGAACTGTCCGGAAACACCATATATTTT

V gene: TRBV2
J gene: TRBJ1-2
D gene: TRBD1
clone size: once
CDR3 protein: CASSEFGDSGGYTF
CDR3 DNA: TGTGCCAGCAGTGAATTCGGGGACAGCGGTGGCTACACCTTC

V gene: TRBV5-1
J gene: TRBJ2-5
D gene: .
clone size: .
CDR3 protein: CASSLGASFEETQYF
CDR3 DNA: TGCGCCAGCAGCTTGGGGGCTAGCTTCGAAGAGACCCAGTACTTC

V gene: TRBV11-2
J gene: TRBJ1-6
D gene: .
clone size: .
CDR3 protein: CASSLAPGNSPLHF
CDR3 DNA: TGTGCCAGCAGCTTAGCCCCAGGGAATTCACCCCTCCACTTT

V gene: TRBV5-4
J gene: TRBJ2-3
D gene: .
clone size: .
CDR3 protein: CASSSVEGADTQYF
CDR3 DNA: TGTGCCAGCAGCTCGGTAGAGGGGGCAGATACGCAGTATTTT

V gene: TRBV13
J gene: TRBJ2-1
D gene: TRBD1
clone size: once
CDR3 protein: CASSLDRVYNEQFF
CDR3 DNA: TGTGCCAGCAGCCTGGACAGGGTATACAATGAGCAGTTCTTC

V gene: TRBV27
J gene: TRBJ2-7
D gene: .
clone size: .
CDR3 protein: CASTMTGGKEQYF
CDR3 DNA: TGTGCCAGCACCATGACCGGGGGTAAAGAGCAGTACTTC

V gene: TRBV5-5
J gene: TRBJ2-5
D gene: TRBD2
clone size: .
CDR3 protein: CASSIDLAGGQETQYF
CDR3 DNA: TGTGCCAGCAGCATTGACCTAGCGGGGGGACAAGAGACCCAGTACTTC

V gene: TRBV30
J gene: TRBJ2-1
D gene: .
clone size: .
CDR3 protein: CAWSVMRSVDEQFF
CDR3 DNA: TGTGCCTGGAGTGTAATGAGAAGCGTCGATGAGCAGTTCTTC

V gene: TRBV5-1
J gene: TRBJ2-2
D gene: .
clone size: once
CDR3 protein: CASSLGPTNTGELFF
CDR3 DNA: TGCGCCAGCAGCTTGGGGCCAACGAACACCGGGGAGCTGTTTTTT

V gene: TRBV7-2
J gene: TRBJ2-3
D gene: .
clone size: .
CDR3 protein: CASSGYHVTDTQYF
CDR3 DNA: TGTGCCAGCAGCGGATATCATGTCACAGATACGCAGTATTTT